This is a list of T cell receptor beta chains from one sample in a study of neurological immune-mediated disorders. TCRdb redid the calling of the 5' RACE reads with MiXCR, one entry per CDR3 protein. The sample carries about 18,000 distinct CDR3 sequences, around 3.4% recorded once. The sample comprised CD8+ T cells from blood. The receptors come from a woman aged 40 to 55 in good health. CDR3s include the opening cysteine and the closing phenylalanine or tryptophan. A D gene is named only where the DNA matches it firmly. Expanded clones get a size class; other rows say once, few or many, or leave the size out.

length: 15; V: TRBV6-2/TRBV6-3; J: TRBJ2-1; size: many; D: TRBD2; CDR3: CASSYELAGANEQFF; DNA: TGTGCCAGCAGTTACGAATTAGCGGGAGCCAATGAGCAGTTCTTC
length: 12; V: TRBV5-1; J: TRBJ2-3; size: many; D: .; CDR3: CASSLLLDTQYF; DNA: TGCGCCAGCAGCTTGTTGCTAGATACGCAGTATTTT
length: 16; V: TRBV29-1; J: TRBJ2-7; size: many; D: TRBD2; CDR3: CSVGGLAESRSYEQYF; DNA: TGCAGCGTTGGGGGACTAGCGGAATCCCGCTCCTACGAGCAGTACTTC
length: 15; V: TRBV7-9; J: TRBJ2-7; size: many; D: TRBD1; CDR3: CASSSLDRGNHEQYF; DNA: TGTGCCAGCAGCTCCCTAGACAGGGGGAACCACGAGCAGTACTTC
length: 18; V: TRBV27; J: TRBJ2-3; size: many; D: .; CDR3: CASSPWERSTRGTDTQYF; DNA: TGTGCCAGCAGTCCGTGGGAGCGAAGCACTCGTGGCACAGATACGCAGTATTTT
length: 14; V: TRBV27; J: TRBJ1-5; size: many; D: .; CDR3: CASSFSGEAQPQHF; DNA: TGTGCCAGCAGTTTCTCAGGGGAGGCTCAGCCCCAGCATTTT
length: 16; V: TRBV4-2; J: TRBJ1-4; size: few; D: .; CDR3: CASSQDAQGGYEKLFF; DNA: TGTGCCAGCAGCCAAGATGCACAGGGAGGTTATGAAAAACTGTTTTTT
length: 17; V: TRBV27; J: TRBJ2-7; size: .; D: .; CDR3: CASSLSGPKGVSYEQYF; DNA: TGTGCCAGCAGTTTATCGGGCCCGAAAGGCGTCTCCTACGAGCAGTACTTC
length: 14; V: TRBV29-1; J: TRBJ2-5; size: many; D: .; CDR3: CSVEDLGGVKTQYF; DNA: TGCAGCGTTGAAGATCTGGGGGGCGTAAAGACCCAGTACTTC
length: 16; V: TRBV7-8; J: TRBJ2-1; size: many; D: .; CDR3: CASNPSFTRGDNEQFF; DNA: TGTGCCAGCAACCCCTCATTCACGCGAGGGGACAATGAGCAGTTCTTC
length: 12; V: TRBV20-1; J: TRBJ2-7; size: many; D: .; CDR3: CSARASDYEQYF; DNA: TGCAGTGCTAGGGCTAGCGACTACGAGCAGTACTTC
length: 16; V: TRBV4-2; J: TRBJ2-7; size: many; D: .; CDR3: CASSQDPTRVAYEQYF; DNA: TGTGCCAGCAGCCAAGATCCGACCAGGGTGGCGTACGAGCAGTACTTC
length: 15; V: TRBV4-1; J: TRBJ2-1; size: many; D: TRBD2; CDR3: CASSQLAEFYNEQFF; DNA: TGCGCCAGCAGCCAACTAGCGGAATTCTACAATGAGCAGTTCTTC
length: 14; V: TRBV5-1; J: TRBJ2-7; size: many; D: TRBD2; CDR3: CASSLAGARDEQYF; DNA: TGCGCCAGCAGCTTAGCGGGAGCCCGAGACGAGCAGTACTTC
length: 15; V: TRBV6-6; J: TRBJ2-7; size: many; D: .; CDR3: CASSYSPRLNSEQYF; DNA: TGTGCCAGCAGTTACTCCCCCCGGTTGAACTCCGAGCAGTACTTC
length: 10; V: TRBV7-2; J: TRBJ2-1; size: many; D: .; CDR3: CASSSIKQFF; DNA: TGTGCCAGCAGCTCAATTAAGCAGTTCTTC
length: 16; V: TRBV4-3; J: TRBJ2-1; size: many; D: .; CDR3: CASSPQGSGASREQFF; DNA: TGCGCCAGCAGCCCCCAAGGGTCGGGAGCTTCTCGGGAGCAGTTCTTC
length: 22; V: TRBV5-1; J: TRBJ2-2; size: many; D: TRBD2; CDR3: CASSPGVSLPGLAGGGAGELFF; DNA: TGCGCCAGCAGCCCCGGGGTATCCCTACCGGGACTAGCGGGAGGAGGCGCCGGGGAGCTGTTTTTT
length: 14; V: TRBV7-9; J: TRBJ1-4; size: many; D: TRBD1; CDR3: CASSLETGAEKLFF; DNA: TGTGCCAGCAGCCTAGAGACAGGGGCCGAAAAACTGTTTTTT
length: 15; V: TRBV15; J: TRBJ2-7; size: many; D: .; CDR3: CATREGHSSSYEQYF; DNA: TGTGCCACCAGGGAGGGGCATTCCTCGTCTTACGAGCAGTACTTC
length: 14; V: TRBV7-6; J: TRBJ2-5; size: medium-sized; D: TRBD2; CDR3: CASSHAREGETQYF; DNA: TGTGCCAGCAGCCACGCCCGGGAGGGAGAGACCCAGTACTTC
length: 15; V: TRBV28; J: TRBJ1-1; size: many; D: .; CDR3: CASSFPAGTSLEAFF; DNA: TGTGCCAGCAGTTTTCCGGCCGGGACATCACTTGAAGCTTTCTTT
length: 16; V: TRBV24-1; J: TRBJ2-1; size: many; D: TRBD1; CDR3: CATSDLQGAPRNEQFF; DNA: TGTGCCACCAGTGATTTGCAGGGGGCGCCGCGGAATGAGCAGTTCTTC
length: 13; V: TRBV7-6; J: TRBJ2-7; size: many; D: .; CDR3: CASSSNEAYEQYF; DNA: TGTGCCAGCAGCTCAAACGAAGCCTACGAGCAGTACTTC
length: 12; V: TRBV15; J: TRBJ1-6; size: many; D: .; CDR3: CATSRYNSPLHF; DNA: TGTGCCACCAGCAGGTATAATTCACCCCTCCACTTT
length: 14; V: TRBV7-2; J: TRBJ2-1; size: many; D: .; CDR3: CASSLGDWWDEQFF; DNA: TGTGCCAGCAGCTTAGGGGACTGGTGGGATGAGCAGTTCTTC
length: 14; V: TRBV9; J: TRBJ2-7; size: many; D: .; CDR3: CASSVGPGIYEQYF; DNA: TGTGCCAGCAGCGTAGGTCCGGGGATCTACGAGCAGTACTTC
length: 16; V: TRBV3-1; J: TRBJ1-5; size: many; D: TRBD1; CDR3: CASSQKAGQGVQPQHF; DNA: TGTGCCAGCAGCCAGAAGGCAGGACAGGGGGTACAGCCCCAGCATTTT
length: 14; V: TRBV27; J: TRBJ1-1; size: many; D: TRBD1; CDR3: CASRQGAGGTEAFF; DNA: TGTGCCAGCAGACAGGGGGCGGGGGGGACTGAAGCTTTCTTT
length: 16; V: TRBV7-9; J: TRBJ1-3; size: many; D: TRBD1; CDR3: CASSLQGALSGNTIYF; DNA: TGTGCCAGCAGCTTACAGGGGGCTCTTTCTGGAAACACCATATATTTT
length: 15; V: TRBV4-2; J: TRBJ1-5; size: few; D: .; CDR3: CASSRGAGVRQPQHF; DNA: TGTGCCAGCAGCCGGGGGGCAGGGGTAAGGCAGCCCCAGCATTTT
length: 14; V: TRBV5-1; J: TRBJ2-1; size: medium-sized; D: TRBD1; CDR3: CASSGGLQGDEQFF; DNA: TGCGCCAGCAGCGGGGGATTACAGGGGGATGAGCAGTTCTTC
length: 15; V: TRBV6-6; J: TRBJ2-1; size: many; D: .; CDR3: CASSYSGDSYNEQFF; DNA: TGTGCCAGCAGTTACTCGGGGGACTCTTACAATGAGCAGTTCTTC
length: 16; V: TRBV4-2; J: TRBJ1-4; size: many; D: .; CDR3: CASSQEGDGLNEKLFF; DNA: TGTGCCAGCAGCCAAGAAGGGGACGGCTTGAATGAAAAACTGTTTTTT
length: 17; V: TRBV4-3; J: TRBJ2-3; size: many; D: TRBD2; CDR3: CASSQDSGREGPDTQYF; DNA: TGCGCCAGCAGCCAAGATTCGGGGCGGGAGGGCCCAGATACGCAGTATTTT
length: 15; V: TRBV7-9; J: TRBJ2-7; size: many; D: TRBD2; CDR3: CASSLGGGRSYEQYF; DNA: TGTGCCAGCAGCTTAGGCGGCGGGAGGAGCTACGAGCAGTACTTC
length: 16; V: TRBV6-2/TRBV6-3; J: TRBJ2-5; size: many; D: TRBD2; CDR3: CASSYSTAGGPETQYF; DNA: TGTGCCAGCAGTTACTCGACAGCGGGAGGGCCGGAGACCCAGTACTTC
length: 15; V: TRBV7-6; J: TRBJ2-5; size: many; D: TRBD2; CDR3: CASSLLTSGRETQYF; DNA: TGTGCCAGCAGCTTACTAACTAGCGGGAGAGAGACCCAGTACTTC
length: 13; V: TRBV14; J: TRBJ2-5; size: .; D: .; CDR3: CASSQEDQETKYF; DNA: TGTGCCAGCAGCCAAGAGGATCAAGAGACCAAATACTTC
length: 15; V: TRBV20-1; J: TRBJ2-2; size: many; D: TRBD2; CDR3: CSAREDGRDTGELFF; DNA: TGCAGTGCTAGAGAGGACGGGAGGGACACCGGGGAGCTGTTTTTT
length: 18; V: TRBV6-2/TRBV6-3; J: TRBJ2-1; size: many; D: TRBD2; CDR3: CASSYSSSSGSGGHEQFF; DNA: TGTGCCAGCAGTTACTCGAGTTCTAGCGGGAGCGGGGGACATGAGCAGTTCTTC
length: 14; V: TRBV2; J: TRBJ2-7; size: many; D: .; CDR3: CASSEGAGAYEQYF; DNA: TGTGCCAGCAGTGAAGGCGCCGGGGCCTACGAGCAGTACTTC
length: 16; V: TRBV5-1; J: TRBJ2-1; size: many; D: .; CDR3: CASSSQGQASYNEQFF; DNA: TGCGCCAGCAGCTCCCAAGGGCAGGCTTCCTACAATGAGCAGTTCTTC
length: 16; V: TRBV6-2/TRBV6-3; J: TRBJ2-6; size: many; D: .; CDR3: CASSPQPEYGANVLTF; DNA: TGTGCCAGCAGCCCCCAACCCGAGTATGGGGCCAACGTCCTGACTTTC